Each of the 2 T cell receptor beta chains below was sequenced from the same sample in a study of identical twins. One entry per CDR3 protein results from TCRdb running MiXCR on the 5' RACE reads. The sample records 640,000 or so distinct CDR3 sequences, 5.5% to 6.5% being singletons. Sequenced material: naive T cells sorted from blood. These receptors all come from a man aged 18 to 29 in good health.

This clonotype was detected ten times or more. CDR3 loop: CASSLSWGSNQPQHF. CDR3 sequence (DNA): TGTGCCAGCAGTTTATCTTGGGGAAGCAATCAGCCCCAGCATTTT. This chain connects TRBV27 to TRBJ1-5; D is undetermined. This CDR3 region has 15 residues. The germline V and J ends were trimmed by 0 bases and 1 base, with 7 bases remaining between them. Germline-derived CDR1 and CDR2 are MNHEY and SMNVEV (reference sequence).

This clonotype has ten or more counts. J is TRBJ1-1 and V is TRBV24-1; D gene unclear. Trimming stripped 6 bases from V and 3 bases from J, with 7 bases between. The CDR3 totals 12 residues. Germline lookup yields CDR1 KGHDR and CDR2 SFDVKD. The CDR3 nucleotides are TGTGCCACCAGTTCGGTGGACACTGAAGCTTTCTTT. This codes for CATSSVDTEAFF.